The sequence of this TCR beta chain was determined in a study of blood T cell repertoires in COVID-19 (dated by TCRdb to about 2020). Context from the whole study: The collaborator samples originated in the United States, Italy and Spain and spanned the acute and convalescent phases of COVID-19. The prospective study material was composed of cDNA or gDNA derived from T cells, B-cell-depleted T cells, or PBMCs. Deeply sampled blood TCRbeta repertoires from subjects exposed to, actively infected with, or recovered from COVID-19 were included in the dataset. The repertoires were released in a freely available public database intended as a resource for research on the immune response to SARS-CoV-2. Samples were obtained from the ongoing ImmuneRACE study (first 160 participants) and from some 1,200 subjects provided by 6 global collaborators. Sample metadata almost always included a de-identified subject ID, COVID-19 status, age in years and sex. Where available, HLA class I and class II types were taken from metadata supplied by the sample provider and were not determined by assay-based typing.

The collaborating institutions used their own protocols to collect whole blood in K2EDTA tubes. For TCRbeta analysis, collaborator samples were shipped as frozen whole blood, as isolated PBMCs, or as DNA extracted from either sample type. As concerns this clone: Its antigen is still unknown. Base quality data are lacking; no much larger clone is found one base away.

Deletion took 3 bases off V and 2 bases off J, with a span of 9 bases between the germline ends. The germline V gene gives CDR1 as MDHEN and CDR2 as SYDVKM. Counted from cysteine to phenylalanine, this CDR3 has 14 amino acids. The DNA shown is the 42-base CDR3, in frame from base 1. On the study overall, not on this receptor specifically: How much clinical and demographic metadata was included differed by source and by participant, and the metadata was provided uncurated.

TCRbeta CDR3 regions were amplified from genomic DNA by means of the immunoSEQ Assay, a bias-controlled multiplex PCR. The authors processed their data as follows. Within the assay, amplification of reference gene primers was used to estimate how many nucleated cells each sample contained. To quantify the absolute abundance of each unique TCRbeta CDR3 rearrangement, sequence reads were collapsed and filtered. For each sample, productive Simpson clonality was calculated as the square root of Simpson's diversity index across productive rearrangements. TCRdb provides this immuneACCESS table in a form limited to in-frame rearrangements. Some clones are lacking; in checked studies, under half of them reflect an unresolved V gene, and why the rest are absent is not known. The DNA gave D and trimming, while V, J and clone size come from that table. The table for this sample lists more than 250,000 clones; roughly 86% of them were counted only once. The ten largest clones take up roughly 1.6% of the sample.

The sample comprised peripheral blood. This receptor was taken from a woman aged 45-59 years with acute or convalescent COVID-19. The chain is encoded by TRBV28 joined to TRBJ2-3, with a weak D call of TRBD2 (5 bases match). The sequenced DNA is TGTGCCAGCAGTTTTCTCGGGAACACAGATACGCAGTATTTT. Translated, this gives CASSFLGNTDTQYF.